This record covers a single TCR beta chain. This specimen belongs to a study of blood T cell repertoires in COVID-19. Study at large: The analysed material was cDNA or gDNA that came from T cells, B-cell-depleted T cells, or PBMCs.

Only in-frame clones appear in the TCRdb table, and some are missing; sequencing was by immunoSEQ multiplex PCR. The table records 200,000 to 250,000 clones, about 83% of them present only once. V gave up 3 bases and J gave up 6 bases, with 12 bases separating them. The CDR3 consists of 14 residues. The germline V gene encodes CDR1 SGHRS and CDR2 YFSETQ. V gene TRBV5-1 combines with J gene TRBJ2-2, with TRBD1 as a possible D gene (5 bases). The sequencing input was peripheral blood. This sequence was found in a human donor in a cohort sampled during active COVID-19. The CDR3 bases are TGCGCCAGCAGCTGGGTGCAGGGTGCCGGGGAGCTGTTTTTT. Its protein is CASSWVQGAGELFF.